Presented here are 5 T cell receptor beta chains from one specimen sequenced in a study of CD8 T cells in Susac syndrome. RNA, at about 0.45 to 1 ug, was reverse transcribed with random hexamers. One entry per CDR3 protein results from TCRdb running MiXCR on the immunoSEQ multiplex PCR reads. The repertoire holds fewer than 200,000 distinct CDR3 sequences, with 90% to 95% as singletons. Sequenced material: CD4+ T cells from PBMCs. These receptors came from a human donor in good health.

The genes are TRBV20-1 and TRBJ1-1, with D tentatively TRBD1 (5 bases). The CDR3 runs 14 residues. Germline values: CDR1 DFQATT, CDR2 SNEGSKA (reference sequence). Trimming left V 5 bases short and J 6 bases short, with 19 bases between. CDR3 DNA: TGCAGTGCTTGGGGGGGTGGGACTGCCGCTGAAGCTTTCTTT. Its translation: CSAWGGGTAAEAFF.

This clonotype appeared once. V usage is TRBV5-4 and J usage is TRBJ2-3; TRBD2 matches at 10 bases. Germline CDR1 reads SGHNT; CDR2 reads YYREEE (reference sequence). CDR3 length: 14 amino acids. The trim removed 4 bases at V and 4 bases at J, leaving 3 bases unmatched. The CDR3 coding sequence is TGTGCCAGCAGCCGGGGGACTAGCGCAGATACGCAGTATTTT. This encodes CASSRGTSADTQYF.

The genes are TRBV20-1 and TRBJ2-5; TRBD1 might be the D (6 bases). V shed 6 bases and J shed 0 bases, with 14 bases lying between them. The CDR3 totals 14 residues. Per germline, CDR1 DFQATT and CDR2 SNEGSKA (reference sequence). The DNA of the CDR3 is TGCAGTGCCGGAGCCGGGACAAACCAAGAGACCCAGTACTTC. Its translation is CSAGAGTNQETQYF.

J is TRBJ1-3 and V is TRBV6-5, with 7 positions matching TRBD1. The trim removed 2 bases at V and 7 bases at J, leaving 14 bases unmatched. The CDR3 is 17 residues long. Germline V gives CDR1 MNHEY, CDR2 SVGAGI. CDR3 coding DNA: TGTGCCAGCAGTTACCTGGGACAGACCGGATCAAGGAACACCATATATTTT. This encodes CASSYLGQTGSRNTIYF.

The V gene is TRBV20-1, the J gene TRBJ2-5; weak D call: TRBD2 (6 bases). V was shortened by 6 bases and J by 3 bases, with 14 bases between the two germline ends. The germline CDR1 and CDR2 sequences are DFQATT and SNEGSKA (reference sequence). The CDR3 has 13 amino acids. The CDR3 DNA is TGCAGTGCCTCCGGACTAAATAAAGAGACCCAGTACTTC. Residues: CSASGLNKETQYF.